This T cell receptor beta chain was sequenced in a study of radiotherapy plus CTLA-4 blockade in lung cancer. Study conclusions and caveats: After radiotherapy and ipilimumab, tumor-derived clones expanded in peripheral blood.

CDR1 and CDR2 from the germline V gene are MDHEN and SYDVKM. The CDR3 loop spans 14 amino acids. The V and J ends lost 5 bases and 0 bases respectively, with 8 bases between them. Repertoires were generated with immunoSEQ multiplex PCR, while TCRdb's copy carries only in-frame clones and drops some. The sample has 40,000 to 45,000 clones, more than 70% seen once; the top ten hold roughly 3%. This clone was counted between two and nine times. Its antigen is undetermined. The study treated chemo-refractory metastatic non-small-cell lung cancer patients with focal radiation plus ipilimumab CTLA-4 blockade.

Specimen: peripheral blood, collected from a patient treated with radiotherapy plus ipilimumab. The V and J genes are TRBV28 and TRBJ1-3; D call uncertain. This TCR derives from a human donor with non-small cell lung cancer whose response to radiotherapy plus ipilimumab could not be evaluated. The CDR3 bases are TGTGCCAGCAGTCCCCCCCTCTCTGGAAACACCATATATTTT. It specifies CASSPPLSGNTIYF.